This TCR beta chain was recovered during a study of control samples from healthy donors and cancer patients. Trimming cost V 6 bases and J 0 bases, with 17 bases left between them. In germline, CDR1 is SQVTM, CDR2 ANQGSEA. The CDR3 sequence is 15 residues long. Some clones are missing from TCRdb's copy, which holds only in-frame ones; the method was immunoSEQ multiplex PCR. Here the sample spans almost 85,000 clones, roughly 93% being singletons. This rearrangement joins TRBV29-1 to TRBJ1-1; D is possibly TRBD1 (6 bases). The specimen was blood. This clonotype originated in a woman younger than 30 in good health. CDR3 sequence reads: CSVGKAGAMNTEAFF. The CDR3 DNA follows: TGCAGCGTCGGAAAGGCAGGGGCCATGAACACTGAAGCTTTCTTT. The complete variable domain, with remaining parts taken from reference TRBV29-1 and TRBJ1-1, reads SAVISQKPSRDICQRGTSLTIQCQVDSQVTMMFWYRQQPGQSLTLIATANQGSEATYESGFVIDKFPISRPNLTFSTLTVSNMSPEDSSIYLCSVGKAGAMNTEAFFGQGTRLTVV.